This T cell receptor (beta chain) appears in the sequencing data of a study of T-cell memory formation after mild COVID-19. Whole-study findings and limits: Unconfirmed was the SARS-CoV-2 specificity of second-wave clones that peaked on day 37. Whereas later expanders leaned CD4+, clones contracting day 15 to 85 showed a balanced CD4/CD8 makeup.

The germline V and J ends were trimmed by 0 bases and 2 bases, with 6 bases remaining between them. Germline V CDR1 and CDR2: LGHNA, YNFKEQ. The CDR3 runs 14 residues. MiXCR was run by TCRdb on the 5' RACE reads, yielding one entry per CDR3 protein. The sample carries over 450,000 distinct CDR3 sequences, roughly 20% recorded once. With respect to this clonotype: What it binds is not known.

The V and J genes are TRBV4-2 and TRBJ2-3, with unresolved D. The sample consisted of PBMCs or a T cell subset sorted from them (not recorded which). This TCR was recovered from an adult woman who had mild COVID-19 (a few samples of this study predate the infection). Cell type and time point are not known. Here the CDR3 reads CASSQDPTTDTQYF. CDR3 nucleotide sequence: TGTGCCAGCAGCCAAGACCCCACCACAGATACGCAGTATTTT.